The following is a T cell receptor (beta chain) sequence with its context. Ages ranged from about 18 to 89 years, with residence in approximately 23 US areas. Cohort placement rested on clinical history that participants reported themselves. Donors of Cohort 3 who recovered were those that had two negative PCRs, clearance, or symptom resolution. The sample originates from a study of blood T cell repertoires in COVID-19. V was trimmed by 5 bases and J by 5 bases, leaving 21 bases between them. Germline-derived CDR1 and CDR2 are SGHTA and FQGNSA. The CDR3 totals 16 residues. Original processing methods: Reference gene primers were amplified, and this amplification served to estimate nucleated cell counts. Sequencing used immunoSEQ multiplex PCR; TCRdb keeps in-frame clones, though not all of them. The V and J calls and clone size come from that table; D and trimming were worked out from the DNA. Altogether 150,000 or so clones are present, 60% to 80% being singletons, with the ten largest covering 2.5% to 3%.

This receptor was obtained from a woman aged 45-60 years who had recovered from COVID-19. This chain uses TRBV7-2 with TRBJ2-5, with D unclear. The sample taken for sequencing was PBMCs or T cells enriched from blood (not recorded which). The CDR3 bases are TGTGCCAGCAGCGCCGATTGGTTGGGTTCTAGGGAGACCCAGTACTTC. This gives the protein CASSADWLGSRETQYF.